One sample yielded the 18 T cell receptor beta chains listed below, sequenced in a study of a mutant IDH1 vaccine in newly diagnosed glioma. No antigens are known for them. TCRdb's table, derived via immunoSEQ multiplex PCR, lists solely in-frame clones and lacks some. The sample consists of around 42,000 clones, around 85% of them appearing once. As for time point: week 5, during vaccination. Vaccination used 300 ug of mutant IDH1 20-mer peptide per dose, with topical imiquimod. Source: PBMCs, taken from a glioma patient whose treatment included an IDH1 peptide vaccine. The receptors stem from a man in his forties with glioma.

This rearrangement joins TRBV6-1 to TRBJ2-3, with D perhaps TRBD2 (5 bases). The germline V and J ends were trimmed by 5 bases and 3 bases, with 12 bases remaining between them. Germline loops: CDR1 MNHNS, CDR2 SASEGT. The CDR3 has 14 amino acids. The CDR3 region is CASSRGVGTDTQYF. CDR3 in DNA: TGTGCCAGCAGTCGGGGAGTGGGTACAGATACGCAGTATTTT.

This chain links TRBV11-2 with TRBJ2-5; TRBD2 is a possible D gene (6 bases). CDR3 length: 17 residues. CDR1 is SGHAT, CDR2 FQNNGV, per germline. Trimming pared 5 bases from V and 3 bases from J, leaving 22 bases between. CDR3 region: CASSAGTVRTLKETQYF. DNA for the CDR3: TGTGCCAGCAGCGCCGGGACTGTAAGGACCCTAAAAGAGACCCAGTACTTC.

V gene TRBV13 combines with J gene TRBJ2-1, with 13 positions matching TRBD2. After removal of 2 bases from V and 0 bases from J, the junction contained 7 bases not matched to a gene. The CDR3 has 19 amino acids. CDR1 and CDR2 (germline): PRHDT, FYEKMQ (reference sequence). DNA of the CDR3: TGTGCCAGCAGCTTACCTCTGACTAGCGGGGGGAGCTCCTACAATGAGCAGTTCTTC. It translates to CASSLPLTSGGSSYNEQFF.

The CDR3 loop reads CASSYSIVLGGEAFF. In DNA, the CDR3 is TGTGCCAGCAGTTACTCGATAGTCCTGGGGGGTGAAGCTTTCTTT. The V gene is TRBV6-6, the J gene TRBJ1-1, with a weak D call TRBD1 (5 bases). This CDR3 contains 15 residues. Germline assignment: CDR1 MNHNY and CDR2 SVGAGI (reference sequence). The germline V and J ends were trimmed by 0 bases and 7 bases, with 15 bases remaining between them.

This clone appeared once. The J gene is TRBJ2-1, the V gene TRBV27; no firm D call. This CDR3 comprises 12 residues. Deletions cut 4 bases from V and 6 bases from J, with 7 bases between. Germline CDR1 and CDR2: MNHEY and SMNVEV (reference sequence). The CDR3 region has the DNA TGTGCCAGCAGTTGGGGTCTCAATGAGCAGTTCTTC. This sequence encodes CASSWGLNEQFF.

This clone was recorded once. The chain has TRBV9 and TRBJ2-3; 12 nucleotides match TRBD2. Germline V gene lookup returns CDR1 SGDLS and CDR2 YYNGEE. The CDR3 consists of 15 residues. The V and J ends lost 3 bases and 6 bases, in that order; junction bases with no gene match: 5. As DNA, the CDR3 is TGTGCCAGCAGCGCTCTAGCGGGAGGGCCGGATACGCAGTATTTT. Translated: CASSALAGGPDTQYF.

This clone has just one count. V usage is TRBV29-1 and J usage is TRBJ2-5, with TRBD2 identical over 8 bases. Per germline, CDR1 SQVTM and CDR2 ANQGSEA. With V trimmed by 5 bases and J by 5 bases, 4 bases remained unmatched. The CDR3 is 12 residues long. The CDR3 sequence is CSVQAGDETQYF. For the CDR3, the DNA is TGCAGCGTTCAAGCGGGAGACGAGACCCAGTACTTC.

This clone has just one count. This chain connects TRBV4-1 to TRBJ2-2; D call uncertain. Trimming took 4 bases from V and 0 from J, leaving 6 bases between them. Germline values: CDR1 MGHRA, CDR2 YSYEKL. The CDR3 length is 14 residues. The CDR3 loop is CASSLSANTGELFF. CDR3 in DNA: TGCGCCAGCAGCCTGTCGGCGAACACCGGGGAGCTGTTTTTT.

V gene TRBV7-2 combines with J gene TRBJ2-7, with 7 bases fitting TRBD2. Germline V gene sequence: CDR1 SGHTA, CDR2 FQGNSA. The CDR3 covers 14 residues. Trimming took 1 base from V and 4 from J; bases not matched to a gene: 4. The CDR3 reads CASSLGTRGYEQYF. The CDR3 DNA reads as TGTGCCAGCAGCTTAGGGACTAGAGGTTACGAGCAGTACTTC.

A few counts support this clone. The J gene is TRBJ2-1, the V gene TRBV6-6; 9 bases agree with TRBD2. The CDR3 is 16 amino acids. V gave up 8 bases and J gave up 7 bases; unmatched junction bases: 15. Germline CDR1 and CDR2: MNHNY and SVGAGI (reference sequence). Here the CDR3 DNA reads TGTGCCAGCTGGAACACCGGGACTAGCCTTCGGAATGAGCAGTTCTTC. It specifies CASWNTGTSLRNEQFF.

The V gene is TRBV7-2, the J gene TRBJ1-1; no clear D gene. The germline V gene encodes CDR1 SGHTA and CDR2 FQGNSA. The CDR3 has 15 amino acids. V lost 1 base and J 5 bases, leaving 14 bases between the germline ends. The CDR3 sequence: CASSLVSALGTEAFF. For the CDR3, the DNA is TGTGCCAGCAGCTTAGTATCGGCTTTGGGGACTGAAGCTTTCTTT. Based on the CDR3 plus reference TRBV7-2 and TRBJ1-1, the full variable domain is GAGVSQSPSNKVTEKGKDVELRCDPISGHTALYWYRQSLGQGLEFLIYFQGNSAPDKSGLPSDRFSAERTGGSVSTLTIQRTQQEDSAVYLCASSLVSALGTEAFFGQGTRLTVV.

The CDR3 spells CAISGGRTEAFF. The CDR3 coding sequence is TGTGCCATCAGTGGGGGAAGGACTGAAGCTTTCTTT. The chain is built from TRBV10-3 and TRBJ1-1; no clear D. V was clipped by 4 bases and J by 5 bases, with 8 bases between them. The CDR3 sequence is 12 residues long. Germline values: CDR1 ENHRY, CDR2 SYGVKD.

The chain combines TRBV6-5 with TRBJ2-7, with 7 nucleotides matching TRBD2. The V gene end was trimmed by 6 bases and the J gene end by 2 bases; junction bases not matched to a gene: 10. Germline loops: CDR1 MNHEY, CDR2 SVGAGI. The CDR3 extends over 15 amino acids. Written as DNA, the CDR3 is TGTGCCAGCAGATCCCCCGGCGGGAGCCCCTACGAGCAGTACTTC. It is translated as CASRSPGGSPYEQYF.

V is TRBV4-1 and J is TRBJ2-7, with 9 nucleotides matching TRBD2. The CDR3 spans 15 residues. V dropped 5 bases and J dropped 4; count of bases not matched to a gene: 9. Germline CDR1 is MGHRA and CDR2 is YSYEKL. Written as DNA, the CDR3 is TGCGCCAGCAGCTACGGACTAGCGAGCGGATACGAGCAGTACTTC. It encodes CASSYGLASGYEQYF.

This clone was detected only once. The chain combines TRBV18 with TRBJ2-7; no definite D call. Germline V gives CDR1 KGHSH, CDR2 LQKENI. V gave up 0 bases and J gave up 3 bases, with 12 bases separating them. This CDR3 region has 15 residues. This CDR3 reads CASSPPSRMDYEQYF. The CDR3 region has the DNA TGTGCCAGCTCACCACCCTCACGGATGGACTACGAGCAGTACTTC.

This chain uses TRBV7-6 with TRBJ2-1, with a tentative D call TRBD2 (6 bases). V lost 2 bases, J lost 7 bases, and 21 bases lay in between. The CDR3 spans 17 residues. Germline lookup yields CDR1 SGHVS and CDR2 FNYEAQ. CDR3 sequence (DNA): TGTGCCAGCAGCTTACGTCCAACTAGCAATCTGGGGAATGAGCAGTTCTTC. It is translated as CASSLRPTSNLGNEQFF.

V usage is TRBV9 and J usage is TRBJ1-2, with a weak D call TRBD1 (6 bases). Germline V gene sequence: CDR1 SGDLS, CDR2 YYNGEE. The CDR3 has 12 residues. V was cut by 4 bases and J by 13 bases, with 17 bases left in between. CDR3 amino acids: CASSSTGTGGTF. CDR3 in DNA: TGTGCCAGCAGCTCTACAGGGACTGGTGGCACCTTC.

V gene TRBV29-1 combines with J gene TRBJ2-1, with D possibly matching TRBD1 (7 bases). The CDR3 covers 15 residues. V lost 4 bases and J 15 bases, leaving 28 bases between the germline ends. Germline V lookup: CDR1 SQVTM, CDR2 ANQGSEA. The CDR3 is CSVGEVRTGGPGWFF. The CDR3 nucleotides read TGCAGCGTTGGGGAGGTTCGGACAGGAGGTCCGGGGTGGTTCTTC.